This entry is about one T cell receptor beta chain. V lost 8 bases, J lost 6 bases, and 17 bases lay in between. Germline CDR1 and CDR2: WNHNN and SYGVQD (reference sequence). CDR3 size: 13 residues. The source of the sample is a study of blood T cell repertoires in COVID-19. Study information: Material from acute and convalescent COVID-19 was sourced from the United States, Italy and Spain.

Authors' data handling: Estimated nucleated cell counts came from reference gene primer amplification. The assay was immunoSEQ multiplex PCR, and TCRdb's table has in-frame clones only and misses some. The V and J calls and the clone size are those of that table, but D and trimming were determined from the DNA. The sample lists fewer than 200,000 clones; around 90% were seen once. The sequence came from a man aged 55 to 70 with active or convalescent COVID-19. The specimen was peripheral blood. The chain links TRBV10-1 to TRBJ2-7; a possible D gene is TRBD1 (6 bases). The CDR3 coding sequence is TGCGCCAGCGGAGAGGGACACCGGGGCGAGCAGTACTTC. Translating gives CASGEGHRGEQYF.